A single sample gave rise to the 2 T cell receptor beta chains below, sequenced in a study of identifying expanded T cells in peripheral blood. TCRdb's copy holds only in-frame clones and misses some; the assay was immunoSEQ multiplex PCR. The sample records 75,000 to 90,000 clones, about 90% being singletons. Input material: blood. Receptors originate from a person aged 18 to 75 in good health.

This clone was found once. This chain uses TRBV9 with TRBJ2-7, with TRBD1 matching 11 bases. V shed 4 bases and J 1 base; nucleotides not matched to a gene: 4. CDR1 and CDR2 (germline): SGDLS, YYNGEE. CDR3 length: 15 amino acids. The CDR3 sequence: CASSPGQGVSYEQYF. The CDR3 DNA is TGTGCCAGCAGCCCGGGACAGGGGGTGTCCTACGAGCAGTACTTC.

V gene TRBV9 combines with J gene TRBJ2-5, with 10 bases aligning to TRBD2. V was pared by 2 bases and J by 2 bases, with 3 bases of the junction left unmatched. Looked up from germline, CDR1 is SGDLS and CDR2 is YYNGEE. The CDR3 spans 15 residues. The CDR3 here is CASSVERGGQETQYF. In nucleotides, the CDR3 is TGTGCCAGCAGCGTGGAGCGGGGGGGGCAAGAGACCCAGTACTTC.